This T cell receptor beta chain was captured in a study of T cells in Graves' hyperthyroidism and ophthalmopathy (dated by TCRdb to between 2018 and 2021). Describing the broader study: Peripheral blood samples were taken at initial diagnosis, before any treatment was given. A discovery cohort of about a hundred patients, roughly 45 with Graves' ophthalmopathy and 55 to 60 with stable Graves' hyperthyroidism, was used to find distinguishing TCR V-J signatures. Prospective prediction of ophthalmopathy was tested in an independent validation cohort consisting of fewer than 20 hyperthyroidism patients and more than 15 patients who later progressed to ophthalmopathy. The 75 to 100 discovery patients were randomly split 7:3 into training and test sets. In addition, the study compared T-cell repertoires in thyroid tissue and in blood from six Graves' hyperthyroidism patients. Once sampling was done, hyperthyroidism patients were given methimazole at a starting dose of 30 mg daily, whereas ophthalmopathy patients were given high-dose intravenous methylprednisolone. The paper describes TCR Vbeta CDR3 sequencing of around 130 peripheral blood samples, made up of under 50 ophthalmopathy patients, around 78 hyperthyroidism patients and around 17 progressor patients.

V drops 0 bases and J drops 10 bases, leaving 6 bases in between. CDR1 MNHEY and CDR2 SVGAGI were looked up in the germline V gene. The CDR3 runs 11 amino acids, cysteine and phenylalanine included. Only CDR3 DNA is held: 33 bases, read in frame from base 1. Stable Graves' hyperthyroidism was defined as the absence of progression to ophthalmopathy over 18 months of follow-up. Hyperthyroidism patients were newly diagnosed, with disease duration under 2 months, and aged 18 to 65 years. Any patient with an uncontrolled infection, another autoimmune disease, pregnancy or lactation was excluded. Diagnoses were established on the basis of clinical symptoms, serum thyroxine and TRAb, thyroid ultrasound, and orbital computed tomography. PBMCs were separated from approximately 9.9 ml of fresh peripheral blood using Ficoll-Paque density gradient centrifugation. Trizol reagent was used to extract total RNA, and RNA quality was then checked on an Agilent 2100 Bioanalyzer.

General findings and caveats noted by the study authors: No statistical method was used to fix the sample size in advance, and group allocation was not hidden from the investigators. In validation, progression to ophthalmopathy was predicted by the model with almost 71% sensitivity and 72% to 85% specificity, a median of approximately 6.5 months before onset. Most expanded thyroid clonotypes (frequency above 0.001) were also detected in blood, a finding suggesting that blood repertoires may reflect thyroid immune responses. A 13 V-J signature model separated ophthalmopathy from stable hyperthyroidism, with approximately 87% sensitivity and 81.08% specificity in cross-validation and 80%/75% in testing.

Amplification of TCR beta CDR3 regions was carried out from RNA transcripts. The first round of RT-PCR for the TCR CDR3 was performed with the HTBI primer set and the Qiagen OneStep RT-PCR kit. The libraries were constructed in a second round of multiplex PCR and then size-selected and purified. The libraries were sequenced on an Illumina HiSeq2000 using paired-end 100 bp reads. The authors' pipeline ran thus. SOAPnuke was used to process the raw data, removing reads that contained adapters or uncalled bases, had a mean Phred below 15, or lacked an exact match to the constant primer or identifier. High-quality paired reads were merged using COPE v1.2.5, and each unique nucleotide sequence was defined as a clonotype. Clonotypes were aligned to IMGT TRBV, TRBD and TRBJ reference segments using MiTCR v1.1. Only V-J combinations with frequency above 0.0001, covering about 99% of repertoires, were analysed. The TCS score was defined as F50 (clonal expansion) divided by E x V (chaos), with BLOSUM62-based TCRdist calculated between CDR3 peptides within each V-J. Welch's t-statistics and random forest reduced fewer than 600 V-J features to 13, which were used in a naive Bayes classifier (R e1071). TCRdb trimmed public reads at Q25 via fastp, called clones via MiXCR and kept in-frame beta chains. When rows share a CDR3 protein, they turn into one entry using the most common DNA and genes. The V and J calls follow TCRdb's processing rather than the paper's. Recorded for this sample are roughly 420,000 distinct CDR3 sequences; about a sixth of them occurred a single time. The leading ten clones occupy roughly 8% of the sample.

The sample holds many counts of this clonotype. Its antigen is currently not known. Within one base of it there is no much larger clone, and no base qualities were kept. Sequences were obtained from blood. The TCR comes from a woman aged 18-29 years with Graves' hyperthyroidism. The chain was built from TRBV6-5 and TRBJ1-2, and possibly TRBD1, on 5 matching bases. The nucleotide sequence reads as follows: TGTGCCAGCAGTTACTCGGGACTCTACACCTTC. This is translated as CASSYSGLYTF.